A selection of T cell receptor beta chains follows, all from one sample in a study of blood T cell repertoires in COVID-19. TCRdb's table, derived via immunoSEQ multiplex PCR, lists solely in-frame clones and lacks some. This sample has hundreds of thousands of clones, with around 90% found just once. The source material was peripheral blood. Source of these receptors: a man between 60 and 70 years old with COVID-19, enrolled during active disease. Both conserved end residues are part of each CDR3. D genes are given only for firm matches. Clone size is given for some rows only: seen once, a few or many times, or a class if the clone is expanded.

clone_size: -
d_call: -
j_call: TRBJ2-7
v_call: TRBV7-9
cdr3_aa: CASSPGAFDEQYF
cdr3_nt: TGTGCCAGCAGCCCAGGGGCGTTCGACGAGCAGTACTTC

clone_size: -
d_call: -
j_call: TRBJ2-5
v_call: TRBV3-1/TRBV3-2
cdr3_aa: CASSPGGQGRAETQYF
cdr3_nt: TGTGCCAGCAGCCCAGGAGGCCAGGGGAGGGCAGAGACCCAGTACTTC

clone_size: -
d_call: -
j_call: TRBJ2-7
v_call: TRBV20-1
cdr3_aa: CSAKQGNEQYF
cdr3_nt: TGCAGTGCTAAACAGGGTAACGAGCAGTACTTC

clone_size: -
d_call: TRBD1
j_call: TRBJ2-1
v_call: TRBV5-1
cdr3_aa: CASSQGQDGEQFF
cdr3_nt: TGCGCCAGCAGCCAAGGACAGGACGGTGAGCAGTTCTTC

clone_size: -
d_call: -
j_call: TRBJ1-1
v_call: TRBV28
cdr3_aa: CASTPWELNTEAFF
cdr3_nt: TGTGCCAGCACCCCCTGGGAGTTGAACACTGAAGCTTTCTTT

clone_size: -
d_call: -
j_call: TRBJ2-5
v_call: TRBV10-3
cdr3_aa: CAISSVAGGQETQYF
cdr3_nt: TGTGCCATCAGTTCAGTCGCAGGGGGGCAAGAGACCCAGTACTTC

clone_size: once
d_call: -
j_call: TRBJ1-6
v_call: TRBV19
cdr3_aa: CASSIAGGNSPLHF
cdr3_nt: TGTGCCAGTAGTATAGCGGGCGGGAATTCACCCCTCCACTTT

clone_size: -
d_call: TRBD1
j_call: TRBJ1-2
v_call: TRBV7-8
cdr3_aa: CASSLGTGRDGYTF
cdr3_nt: TGTGCCAGCAGCTTAGGGACAGGGAGAGATGGCTACACCTTC

clone_size: once
d_call: -
j_call: TRBJ1-5
v_call: TRBV21-1
cdr3_aa: CASSKVETGVRNQPQHF
cdr3_nt: TGTGCCAGCAGCAAAGTTGAGACAGGGGTGAGGAATCAGCCCCAGCATTTT

clone_size: -
d_call: TRBD1
j_call: TRBJ2-3
v_call: TRBV7-7
cdr3_aa: CASSLRGGTGATDTQYF
cdr3_nt: TGTGCTAGCAGCTTACGGGGCGGGACAGGGGCAACAGATACGCAGTATTTT

clone_size: -
d_call: TRBD1
j_call: TRBJ2-1
v_call: TRBV7-9
cdr3_aa: CASSQTGDPYNEQFF
cdr3_nt: TGTGCCAGCAGCCAAACAGGGGACCCCTACAATGAGCAGTTCTTC

clone_size: -
d_call: -
j_call: TRBJ1-2
v_call: TRBV28
cdr3_aa: CASSTTGSGDYGYTF
cdr3_nt: TGTGCCAGCAGCACGACGGGCTCCGGGGACTATGGCTACACCTTC